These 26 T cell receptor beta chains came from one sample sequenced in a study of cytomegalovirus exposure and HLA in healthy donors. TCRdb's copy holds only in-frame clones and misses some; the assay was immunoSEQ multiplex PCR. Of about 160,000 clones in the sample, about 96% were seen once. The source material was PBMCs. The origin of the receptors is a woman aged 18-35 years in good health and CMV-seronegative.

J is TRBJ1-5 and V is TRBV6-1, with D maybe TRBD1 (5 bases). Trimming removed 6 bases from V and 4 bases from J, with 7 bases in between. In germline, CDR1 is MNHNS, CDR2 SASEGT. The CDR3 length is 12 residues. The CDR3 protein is CASRRQNQPQHF. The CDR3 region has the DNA TGTGCCAGCAGGAGACAGAATCAGCCCCAGCATTTT.

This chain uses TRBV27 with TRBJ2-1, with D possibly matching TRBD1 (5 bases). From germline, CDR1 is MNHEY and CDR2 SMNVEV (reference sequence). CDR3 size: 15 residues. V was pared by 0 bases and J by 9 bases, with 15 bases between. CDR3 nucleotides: TGTGCCAGCAGTTTATCTTTGGGCAGGGCTATTGAGCAGTTCTTC. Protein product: CASSLSLGRAIEQFF.

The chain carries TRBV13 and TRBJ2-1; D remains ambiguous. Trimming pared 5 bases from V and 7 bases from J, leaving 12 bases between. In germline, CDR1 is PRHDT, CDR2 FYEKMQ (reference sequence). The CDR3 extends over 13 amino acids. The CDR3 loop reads CASSPPSFNEQFF. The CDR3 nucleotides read TGTGCCAGCAGCCCCCCTAGTTTTAATGAGCAGTTCTTC.

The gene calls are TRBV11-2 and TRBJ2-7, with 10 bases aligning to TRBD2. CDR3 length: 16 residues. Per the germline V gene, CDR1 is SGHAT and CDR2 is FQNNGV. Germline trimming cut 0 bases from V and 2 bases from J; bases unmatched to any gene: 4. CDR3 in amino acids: CASSLDSGGTTYEQYF. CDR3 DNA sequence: TGTGCCAGCAGCTTAGATAGCGGGGGGACAACCTACGAGCAGTACTTC.

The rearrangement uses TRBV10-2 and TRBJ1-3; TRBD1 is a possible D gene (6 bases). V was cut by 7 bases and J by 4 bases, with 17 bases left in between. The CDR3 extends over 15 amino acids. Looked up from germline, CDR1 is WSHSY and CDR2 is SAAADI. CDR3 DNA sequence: TGCGCCAGCACCGGAGGGGGGGGCGCCGGAAACACCATATATTTT. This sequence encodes CASTGGGGAGNTIYF.

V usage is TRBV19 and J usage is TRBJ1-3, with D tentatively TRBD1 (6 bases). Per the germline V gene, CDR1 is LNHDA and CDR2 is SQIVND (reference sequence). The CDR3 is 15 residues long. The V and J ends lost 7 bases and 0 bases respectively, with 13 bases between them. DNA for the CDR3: TGTGCCAGTACTAGACAGGTGAGCTCTGGAAACACCATATATTTT. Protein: CASTRQVSSGNTIYF.

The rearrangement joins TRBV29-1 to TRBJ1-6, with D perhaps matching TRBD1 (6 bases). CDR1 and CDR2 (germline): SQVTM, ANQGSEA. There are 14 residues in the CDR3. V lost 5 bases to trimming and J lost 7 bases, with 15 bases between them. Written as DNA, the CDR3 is TGCAGCGTTAGGACAGAAGGAGCCAATTCACCCCTCCACTTT. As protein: CSVRTEGANSPLHF.

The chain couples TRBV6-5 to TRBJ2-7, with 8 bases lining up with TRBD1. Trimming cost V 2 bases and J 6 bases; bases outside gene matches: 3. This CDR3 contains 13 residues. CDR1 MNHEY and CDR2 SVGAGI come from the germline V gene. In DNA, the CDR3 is TGTGCCAGCAGTTACCAGGGGGCAAGCGAGCAGTACTTC. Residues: CASSYQGASEQYF.

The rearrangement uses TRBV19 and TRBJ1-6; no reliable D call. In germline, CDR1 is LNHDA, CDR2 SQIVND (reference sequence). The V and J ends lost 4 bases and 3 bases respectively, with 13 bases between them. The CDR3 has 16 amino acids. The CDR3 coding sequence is TGTGCCAGTAGTACTTCGTATAGCGGCTATAATTCACCCCTCCACTTT. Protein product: CASSTSYSGYNSPLHF.

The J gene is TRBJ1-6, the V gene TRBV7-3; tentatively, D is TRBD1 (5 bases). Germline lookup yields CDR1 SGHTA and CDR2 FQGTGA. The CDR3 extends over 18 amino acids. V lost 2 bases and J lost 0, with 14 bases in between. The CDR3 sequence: CASSLRQGMSSYNSPLHF. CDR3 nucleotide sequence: TGTGCCAGCAGCTTACGGCAGGGCATGAGCTCCTATAATTCACCCCTCCACTTT.

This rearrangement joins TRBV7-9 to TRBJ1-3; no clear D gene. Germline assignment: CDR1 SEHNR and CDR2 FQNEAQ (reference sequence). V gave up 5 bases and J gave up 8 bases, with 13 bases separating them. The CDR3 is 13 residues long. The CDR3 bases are TGTGCCAGCAGCCCCTCCCGATCAGACACCATATATTTT. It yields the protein CASSPSRSDTIYF.

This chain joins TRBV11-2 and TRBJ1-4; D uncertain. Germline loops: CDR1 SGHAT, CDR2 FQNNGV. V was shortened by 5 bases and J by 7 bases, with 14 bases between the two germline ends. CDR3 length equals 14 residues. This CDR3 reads CASSGPGFGEKLFF. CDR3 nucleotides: TGTGCCAGCAGCGGGCCGGGGTTCGGTGAAAAACTGTTTTTT.

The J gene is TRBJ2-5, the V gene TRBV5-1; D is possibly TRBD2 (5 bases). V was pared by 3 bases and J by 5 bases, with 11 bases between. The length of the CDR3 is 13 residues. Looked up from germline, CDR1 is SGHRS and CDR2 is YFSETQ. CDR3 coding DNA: TGCGCCAGCAGCTCACCTAGCAGGGAGACCCAGTACTTC. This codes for CASSSPSRETQYF.

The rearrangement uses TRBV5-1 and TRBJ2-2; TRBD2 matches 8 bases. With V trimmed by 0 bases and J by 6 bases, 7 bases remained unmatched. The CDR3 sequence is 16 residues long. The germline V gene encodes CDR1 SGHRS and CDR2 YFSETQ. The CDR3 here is CASSLAGGAFAGELFF. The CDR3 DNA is TGCGCCAGCAGCTTGGCGGGGGGGGCGTTCGCCGGGGAGCTGTTTTTT. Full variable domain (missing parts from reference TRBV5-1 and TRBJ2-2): KAGVTQTPRYLIKTRGQQVTLSCSPISGHRSVSWYQQTPGQGLQFLFEYFSETQRNKGNFPGRFSGRQFSNSRSEMNVSTLELGDSALYLCASSLAGGAFAGELFFGEGSRLTVL.

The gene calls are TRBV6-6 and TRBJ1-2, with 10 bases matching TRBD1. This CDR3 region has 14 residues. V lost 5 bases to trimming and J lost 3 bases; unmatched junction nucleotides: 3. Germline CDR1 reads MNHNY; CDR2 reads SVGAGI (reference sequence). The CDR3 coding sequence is TGTGCCAGCAGTCCGGGACAGGGGTACTATGGCTACACCTTC. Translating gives CASSPGQGYYGYTF.

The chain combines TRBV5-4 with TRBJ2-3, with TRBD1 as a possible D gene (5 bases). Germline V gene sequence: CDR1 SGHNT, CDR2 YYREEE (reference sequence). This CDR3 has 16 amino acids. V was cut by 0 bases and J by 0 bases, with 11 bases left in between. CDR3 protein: CASSLGQSASTDTQYF. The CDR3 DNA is TGTGCCAGCAGCTTGGGACAGAGTGCTAGCACAGATACGCAGTATTTT.

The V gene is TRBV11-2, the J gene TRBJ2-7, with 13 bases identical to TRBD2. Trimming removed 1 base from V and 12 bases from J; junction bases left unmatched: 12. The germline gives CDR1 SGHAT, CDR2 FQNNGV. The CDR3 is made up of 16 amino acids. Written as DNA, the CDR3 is TGTGCCAGCAGCTTAGTTAGCTATCGGACTAGCGGGGGAGCGTACTTC. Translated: CASSLVSYRTSGGAYF.

This CDR3 is CASSPLASGGTDTQYF. The CDR3 nucleotides read TGTGCCAGCAGCCCCCTCGCTAGCGGGGGGACAGATACGCAGTATTTT. V usage is TRBV7-8 and J usage is TRBJ2-3; TRBD2 aligns across 11 bases. CDR1 is SGHVS and CDR2 is FQNEAQ in the germline V gene. The CDR3 covers 16 residues. V was pared by 5 bases and J by 3 bases, with 7 bases of the junction left unmatched.

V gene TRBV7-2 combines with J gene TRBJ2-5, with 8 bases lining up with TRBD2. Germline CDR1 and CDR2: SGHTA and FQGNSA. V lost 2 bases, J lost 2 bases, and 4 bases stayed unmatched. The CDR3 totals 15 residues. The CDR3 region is CASSLSGGEQETQYF. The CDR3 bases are TGTGCCAGCAGCTTAAGCGGGGGCGAACAAGAGACCCAGTACTTC.

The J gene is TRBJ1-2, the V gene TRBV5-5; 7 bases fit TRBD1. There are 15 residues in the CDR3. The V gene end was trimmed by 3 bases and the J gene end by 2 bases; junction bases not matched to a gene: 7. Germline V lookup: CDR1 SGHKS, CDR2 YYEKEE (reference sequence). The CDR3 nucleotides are TGTGCCAGCAGCTCCCCGGGACAGAAAAACTATGGCTACACCTTC. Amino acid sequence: CASSSPGQKNYGYTF. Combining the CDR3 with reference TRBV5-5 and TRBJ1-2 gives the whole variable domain DAGVTQSPTHLIKTRGQQVTLRCSPISGHKSVSWYQQVLGQGPQFIFQYYEKEERGRGNFPDRFSARQFPNYSSELNVNALLLGDSALYLCASSSPGQKNYGYTFGSGTRLTVV.

This CDR3 is CATSSGGLSYEQYF. Here the CDR3 DNA reads TGTGCCACCTCTAGCGGGGGGTTGTCCTACGAGCAGTACTTC. The rearrangement uses TRBV13 and TRBJ2-7, with 11 bases that match TRBD2. Per germline, CDR1 PRHDT and CDR2 FYEKMQ (reference sequence). CDR3 size: 14 residues. Germline trimming cut 10 bases from V and 1 base from J; bases unmatched to any gene: 6.

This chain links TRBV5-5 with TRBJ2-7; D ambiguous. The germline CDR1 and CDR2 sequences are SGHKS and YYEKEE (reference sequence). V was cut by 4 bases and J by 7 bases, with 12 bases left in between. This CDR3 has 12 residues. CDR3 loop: CASSLGFGEQYF. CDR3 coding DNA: TGTGCCAGCAGCCTCGGGTTCGGAGAGCAGTACTTC.

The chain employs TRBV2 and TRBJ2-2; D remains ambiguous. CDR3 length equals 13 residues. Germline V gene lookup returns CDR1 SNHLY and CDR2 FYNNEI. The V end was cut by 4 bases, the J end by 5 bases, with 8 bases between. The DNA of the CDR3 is TGTGCCAGCAGTGTCTTCGGGACCGGGGAGCTGTTTTTT. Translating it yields CASSVFGTGELFF.

As DNA, the CDR3 is TGTGCCATCGGTGGTGTAGCAGATACGCAGTATTTT. This gives the protein CAIGGVADTQYF. This chain links TRBV10-3 with TRBJ2-3; D is unresolved. The CDR3 consists of 12 residues. Per germline, CDR1 ENHRY and CDR2 SYGVKD. Trimming removed 8 bases at V and 4 bases at J, with 10 bases between.

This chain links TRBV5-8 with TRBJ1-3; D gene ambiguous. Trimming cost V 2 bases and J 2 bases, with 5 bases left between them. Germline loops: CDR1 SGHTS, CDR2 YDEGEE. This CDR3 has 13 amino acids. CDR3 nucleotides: TGTGCCAGCAGCTTTCCTGCTGGAAACACCATATATTTT. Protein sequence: CASSFPAGNTIYF.

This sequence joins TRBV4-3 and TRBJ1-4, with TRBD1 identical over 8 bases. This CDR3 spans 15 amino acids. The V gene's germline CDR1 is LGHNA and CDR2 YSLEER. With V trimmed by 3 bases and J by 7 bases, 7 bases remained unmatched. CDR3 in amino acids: CASSHDRGAVEKLFF. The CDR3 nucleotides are TGCGCCAGCAGCCACGACAGGGGAGCTGTTGAAAAACTGTTTTTT.